This TCR beta chain came from a study of T cell responses to AZD1222 COVID-19 vaccine. Whole-study results and caveats: At baseline, seropositivity was found in only six or seven AZD1222 recipients.

The germline gives CDR1 LNHNV, CDR2 YYDKDF (reference sequence). Trimming left V 3 bases short and J 0 bases short, with 12 bases between. The CDR3 is made up of 15 amino acids. Sequencing used immunoSEQ multiplex PCR; TCRdb keeps in-frame clones, though not all of them. Of 140,000 or so clones in the sample, around 94% were seen once. This clone occurred once. Antigen specificity is unknown. This specimen consisted of peripheral blood, obtained after recovery from COVID-19. This clonotype originated in an adult who had recovered from COVID-19. J is TRBJ2-7 and V is TRBV15; D possibly corresponds to TRBD1 (5 bases). CDR3 in DNA: TGTGCCACCAGCAGGGCTTTACAGGTCTCCTACGAGCAGTACTTC. Its protein is CATSRALQVSYEQYF.